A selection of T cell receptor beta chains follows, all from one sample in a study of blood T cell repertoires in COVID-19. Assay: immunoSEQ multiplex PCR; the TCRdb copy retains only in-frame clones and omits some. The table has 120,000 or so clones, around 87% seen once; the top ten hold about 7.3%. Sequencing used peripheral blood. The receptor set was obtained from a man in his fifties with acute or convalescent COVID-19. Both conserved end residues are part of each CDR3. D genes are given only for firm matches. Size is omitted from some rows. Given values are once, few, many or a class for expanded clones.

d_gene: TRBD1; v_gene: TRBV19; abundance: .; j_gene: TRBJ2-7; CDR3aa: CASSIAGDSSYEQYF; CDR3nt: TGTGCCAGTAGTATAGCCGGGGACAGCTCCTACGAGCAGTACTTC
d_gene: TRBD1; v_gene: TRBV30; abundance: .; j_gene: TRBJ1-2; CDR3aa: CAWDRGRYTF; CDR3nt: TGTGCCTGGGACAGGGGGAGGTACACCTTC
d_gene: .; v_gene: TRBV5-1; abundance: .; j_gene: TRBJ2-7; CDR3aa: CASSLGARTTFYEQYF; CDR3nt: TGCGCCAGCAGCTTGGGAGCCCGGACTACCTTCTACGAGCAGTACTTC
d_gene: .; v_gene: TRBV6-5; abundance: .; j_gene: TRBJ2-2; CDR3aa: CASSGANTGELFF; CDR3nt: TGTGCCAGCAGCGGGGCGAACACCGGGGAGCTGTTTTTT
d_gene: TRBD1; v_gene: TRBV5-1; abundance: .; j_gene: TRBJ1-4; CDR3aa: CASSRTGGMTNEKLFF; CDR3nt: TGCGCCAGCAGTAGGACAGGGGGAATGACTAATGAAAAACTGTTTTTT
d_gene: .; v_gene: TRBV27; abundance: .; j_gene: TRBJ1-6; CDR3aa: CASRTNQVNSPLHF; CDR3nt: TGTGCCAGCAGAACCAATCAGGTCAATTCACCCCTCCACTTT
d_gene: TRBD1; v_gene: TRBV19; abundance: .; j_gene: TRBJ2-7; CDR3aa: CASSHPGQGMYEQYF; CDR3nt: TGTGCCAGTAGCCACCCGGGACAGGGGATGTACGAGCAGTACTTC
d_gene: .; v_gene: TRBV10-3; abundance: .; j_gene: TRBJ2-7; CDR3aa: CAITDNVKSGEQYF; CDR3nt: TGTGCCATCACTGACAATGTCAAGTCCGGCGAGCAGTACTTC
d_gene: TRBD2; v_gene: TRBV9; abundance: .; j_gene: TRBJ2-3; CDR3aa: CASSFLAGAGDTQYF; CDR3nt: TGTGCCAGCAGCTTTCTAGCGGGAGCCGGGGATACGCAGTATTTT
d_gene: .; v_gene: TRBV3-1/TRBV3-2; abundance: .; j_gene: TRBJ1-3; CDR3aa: CASSQGGVTVSGNTIYF; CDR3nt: TGTGCCAGCAGCCAAGGAGGAGTGACAGTCTCTGGAAACACCATATATTTT
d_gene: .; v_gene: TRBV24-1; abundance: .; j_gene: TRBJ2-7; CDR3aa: CATSDYQGRYEQYF; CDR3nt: TGTGCCACCAGTGATTACCAGGGTAGGTACGAGCAGTACTTC
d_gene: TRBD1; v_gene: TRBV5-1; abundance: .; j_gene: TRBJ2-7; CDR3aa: CASSPRGQGHPYEQYF; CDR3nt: TGCGCCAGCAGCCCCCGGGGACAGGGGCACCCCTACGAGCAGTACTTC
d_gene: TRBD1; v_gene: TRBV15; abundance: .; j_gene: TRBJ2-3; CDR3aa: CATSRAPGQSTDTQYF; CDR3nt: TGTGCCACCAGCAGAGCGCCGGGACAGAGCACAGATACGCAGTATTTT
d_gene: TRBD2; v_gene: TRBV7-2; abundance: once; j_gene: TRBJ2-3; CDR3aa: CASSLPREGGDTQYF; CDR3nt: TGTGCCAGCAGCTTACCGCGGGAGGGCGGAGATACGCAGTATTTT
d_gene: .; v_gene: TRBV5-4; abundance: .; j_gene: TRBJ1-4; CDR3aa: CASSLEGSGGNEKLFF; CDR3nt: TGTGCCAGCAGCTTGGAGGGGTCCGGTGGGAATGAAAAACTGTTTTTT
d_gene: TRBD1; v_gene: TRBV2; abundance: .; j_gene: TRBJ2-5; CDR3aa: CASSSGTGLSGTQYF; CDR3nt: TGTGCCAGCAGCAGCGGGACAGGGTTGTCAGGGACCCAGTACTTC
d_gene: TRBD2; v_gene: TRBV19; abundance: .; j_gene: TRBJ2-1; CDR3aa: CASSYRTSGYNEQFF; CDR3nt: TGTGCCAGTAGTTATCGGACTAGCGGCTACAATGAGCAGTTCTTC
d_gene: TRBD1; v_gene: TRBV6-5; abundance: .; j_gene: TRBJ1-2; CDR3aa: CASSFPGQTFGYTF; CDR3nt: TGTGCCAGCAGTTTTCCGGGACAGACGTTTGGCTACACCTTC
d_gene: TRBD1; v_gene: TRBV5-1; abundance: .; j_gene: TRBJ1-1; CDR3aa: CASFRDSLNTEAFF; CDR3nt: TGCGCCAGCTTCCGGGACAGCTTGAACACTGAAGCTTTCTTT
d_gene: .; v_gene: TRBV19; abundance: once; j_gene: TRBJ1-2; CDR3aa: CASSIDRRGGYGYTF; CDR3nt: TGTGCCAGTAGTATAGATCGGAGGGGCGGCTATGGCTACACCTTC
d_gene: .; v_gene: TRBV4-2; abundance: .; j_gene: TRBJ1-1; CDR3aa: CASSQGRGNTEAFF; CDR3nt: TGTGCCAGCAGCCAAGGAAGGGGGAACACTGAAGCTTTCTTT
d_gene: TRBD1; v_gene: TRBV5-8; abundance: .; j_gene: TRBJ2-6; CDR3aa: CASSATGTGAAGANVLTF; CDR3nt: TGTGCCAGCAGCGCTACCGGGACAGGGGCTGCCGGGGCCAACGTCCTGACTTTC
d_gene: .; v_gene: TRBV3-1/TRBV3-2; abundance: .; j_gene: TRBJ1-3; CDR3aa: CASSQDLGGTSRNTIYF; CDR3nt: TGTGCCAGCAGCCAAGATCTGGGAGGGACCTCGAGAAACACCATATATTTT
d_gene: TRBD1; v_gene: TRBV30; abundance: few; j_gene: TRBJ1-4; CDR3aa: CAWSVPKTGTNEKLFF; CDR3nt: TGTGCCTGGAGTGTGCCCAAGACAGGGACTAATGAAAAACTGTTTTTT
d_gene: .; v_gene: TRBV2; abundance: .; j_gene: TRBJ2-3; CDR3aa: CASSEDSGGQYF; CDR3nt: TGTGCCAGCAGTGAGGACTCCGGGGGGCAGTATTTT
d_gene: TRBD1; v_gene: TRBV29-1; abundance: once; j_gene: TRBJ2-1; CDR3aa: CSVEKVAGGYNEQFF; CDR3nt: TGCAGCGTTGAAAAGGTTGCAGGGGGCTACAATGAGCAGTTCTTC
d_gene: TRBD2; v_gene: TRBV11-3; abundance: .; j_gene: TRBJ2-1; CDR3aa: CASSDLAERYNEQFF; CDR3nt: TGTGCCAGCAGCGACCTAGCGGAGAGATACAATGAGCAGTTCTTC
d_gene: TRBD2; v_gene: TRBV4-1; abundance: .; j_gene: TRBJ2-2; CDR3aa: CASSPEPTSAGELFF; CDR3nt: TGCGCCAGCAGCCCGGAGCCGACTAGCGCCGGGGAGCTGTTTTTT
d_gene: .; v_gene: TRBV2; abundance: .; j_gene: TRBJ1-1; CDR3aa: CASSGGQTEAFF; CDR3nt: TGTGCCAGCAGTGGAGGACAGACTGAAGCTTTCTTT
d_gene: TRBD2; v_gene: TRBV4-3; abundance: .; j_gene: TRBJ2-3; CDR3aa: CASSQDGGGDTQYF; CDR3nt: TGCGCCAGCAGCCAAGATGGGGGGGGAGATACGCAGTATTTT
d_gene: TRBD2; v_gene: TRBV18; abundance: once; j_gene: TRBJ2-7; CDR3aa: CASSPQPPGGTYEQYF; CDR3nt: TGTGCCAGCTCACCACAACCCCCGGGGGGTACCTACGAGCAGTACTTC
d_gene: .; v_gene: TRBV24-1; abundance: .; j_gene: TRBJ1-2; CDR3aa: CATSDGGAGGYTF; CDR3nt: TGTGCCACCTCTGATGGGGGGGCAGGTGGCTACACCTTC
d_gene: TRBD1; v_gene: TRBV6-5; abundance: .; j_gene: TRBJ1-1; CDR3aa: CASSYSAPQGTFF; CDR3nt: TGTGCCAGCAGTTACTCTGCTCCACAGGGGACTTTCTTT
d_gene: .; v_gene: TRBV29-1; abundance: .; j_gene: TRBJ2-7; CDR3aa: CSVEDDSYEQYF; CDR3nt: TGCAGCGTTGAGGACGACAGCTACGAGCAGTACTTC
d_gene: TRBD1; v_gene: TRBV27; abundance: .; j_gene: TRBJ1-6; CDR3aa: CASRVTGGQPNSPLHF; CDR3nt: TGTGCCAGCAGGGTAACAGGGGGTCAACCTAATTCACCCCTCCACTTT
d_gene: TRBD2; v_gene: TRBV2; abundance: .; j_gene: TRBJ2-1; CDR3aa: CASRKLAGFTTNEQFF; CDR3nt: TGTGCCAGCAGAAAACTAGCGGGGTTTACTACCAATGAGCAGTTCTTC
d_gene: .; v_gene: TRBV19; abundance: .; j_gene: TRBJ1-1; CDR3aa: CASSTTGGTEAFF; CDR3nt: TGTGCCAGTAGTACGACAGGCGGCACTGAAGCTTTCTTT
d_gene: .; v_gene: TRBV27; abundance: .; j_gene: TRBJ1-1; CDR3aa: CASSPDMGHMNTEAFF; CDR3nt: TGTGCCAGCAGTCCCGACATGGGCCATATGAACACTGAAGCTTTCTTT
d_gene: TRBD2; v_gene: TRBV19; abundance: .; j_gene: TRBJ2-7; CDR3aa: CASSIGSSGTSGGYEQYF; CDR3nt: TGTGCCAGTAGTATAGGATCGTCCGGGACTAGCGGGGGCTACGAGCAGTACTTC
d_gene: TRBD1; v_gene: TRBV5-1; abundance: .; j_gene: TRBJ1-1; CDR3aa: CASSSTGGARNTEAFF; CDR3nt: TGCGCCAGCAGCTCGACAGGGGGCGCAAGGAACACTGAAGCTTTCTTT
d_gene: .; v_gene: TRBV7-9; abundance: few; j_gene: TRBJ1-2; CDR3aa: CASTSSGVDGNYGYTF; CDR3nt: TGTGCCAGCACGTCTTCCGGGGTCGACGGAAACTATGGCTACACCTTC
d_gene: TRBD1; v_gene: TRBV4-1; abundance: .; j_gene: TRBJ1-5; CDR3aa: CASSQRQGEQPQHF; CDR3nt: TGCGCCAGCAGCCAACGTCAGGGGGAACAGCCCCAGCATTTT
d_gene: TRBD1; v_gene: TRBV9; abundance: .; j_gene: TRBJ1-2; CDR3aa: CASSPSGGQGSSYTF; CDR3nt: TGTGCCAGCAGCCCGAGTGGGGGACAGGGTTCGAGCTACACCTTC
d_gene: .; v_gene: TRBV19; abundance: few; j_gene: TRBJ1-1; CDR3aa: CASSIRVDTEAFF; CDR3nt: TGTGCCAGTAGTATCAGGGTGGACACTGAAGCTTTCTTT
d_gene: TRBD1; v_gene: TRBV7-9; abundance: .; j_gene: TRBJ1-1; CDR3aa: CASSSGQGPTEAFF; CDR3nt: TGTGCCAGCAGCTCTGGACAGGGCCCCACTGAAGCTTTCTTT
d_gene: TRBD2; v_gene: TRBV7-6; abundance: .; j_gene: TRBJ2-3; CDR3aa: CASSLGLADITDTQYF; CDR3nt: TGTGCCAGCAGCTTAGGCCTAGCGGATATAACAGATACGCAGTATTTT
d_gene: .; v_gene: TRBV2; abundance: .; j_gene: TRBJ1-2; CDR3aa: CASSEDNGYTF; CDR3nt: TGTGCCAGCAGTGAAGATAATGGCTACACCTTC
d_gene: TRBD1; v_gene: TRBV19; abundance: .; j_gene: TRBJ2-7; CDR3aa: CASSIGRTGTSYEQYF; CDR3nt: TGTGCCAGTAGTATAGGCCGGACAGGGACCTCCTACGAGCAGTACTTC
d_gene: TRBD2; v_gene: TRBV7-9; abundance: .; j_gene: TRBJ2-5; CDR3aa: CASSAGLAGTQYF; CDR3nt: TGTGCCAGCAGCGCCGGACTAGCTGGGACCCAGTACTTC
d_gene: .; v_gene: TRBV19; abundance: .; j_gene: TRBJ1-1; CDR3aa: CASSSDSSMNTEAFF; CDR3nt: TGTGCCAGTAGTTCCGACAGTTCTATGAACACTGAAGCTTTCTTT
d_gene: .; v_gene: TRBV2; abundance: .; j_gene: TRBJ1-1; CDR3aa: CASREGGFAEAFF; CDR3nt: TGTGCCAGCAGAGAGGGAGGTTTCGCTGAAGCTTTCTTT
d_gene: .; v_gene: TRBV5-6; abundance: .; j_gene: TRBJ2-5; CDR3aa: CASSLGQGTQYF; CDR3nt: TGTGCCAGCAGCTTGGGGCAGGGGACCCAGTACTTC
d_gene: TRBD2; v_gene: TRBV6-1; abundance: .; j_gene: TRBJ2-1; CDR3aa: CASSEGGLAGQGEQFF; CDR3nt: TGTGCCAGCAGTGAAGGGGGACTAGCGGGTCAGGGAGAGCAGTTCTTC
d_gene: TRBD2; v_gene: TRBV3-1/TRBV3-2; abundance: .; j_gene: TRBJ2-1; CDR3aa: CASSQGVTSDEQFF; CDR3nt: TGTGCCAGCAGCCAGGGGGTAACTAGCGATGAGCAGTTCTTC
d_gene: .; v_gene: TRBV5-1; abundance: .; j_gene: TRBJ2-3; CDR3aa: CASSNRRGGDTQYF; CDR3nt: TGCGCCAGCAGCAACCGAAGGGGAGGAGATACGCAGTATTTT